This passage covers 5 T cell receptor beta chains from one sample sequenced in a study of cytomegalovirus exposure and HLA in healthy donors (dated by TCRdb to the late 2010s). Library prep was done by the immunoSEQ multiplex PCR assay. TCRdb retrieved this table from immuneACCESS and kept in-frame rearrangements only. Not all clones are present; in checked studies, unresolved V genes account for under half, and no reason is known for the remainder. Present in this sample are 150,000 to 200,000 clones, approximately 84% of which were seen just once. The ten largest clones represent 2.8% of the sample. The specimen was PBMCs. The receptors were gathered from a woman aged 18-29 years in good health and CMV-seropositive.

This clone came up once. This chain joins TRBV2 and TRBJ2-1; weak D call: TRBD2 (5 bases). The CDR3 length is 15 residues. V lost 1 base, J lost 6 bases, and 13 bases lay in between. Per the germline V gene, CDR1 is SNHLY and CDR2 is FYNNEI. CDR3 DNA sequence: TGTGCCAGCAGTGAAGTGAGCCGGGGAAGCAATGAGCAGTTCTTC. This encodes CASSEVSRGSNEQFF. The whole variable domain, remainder taken from reference TRBV2 and TRBJ2-1, is EPEVTQTPSHQVTQMGQEVILRCVPISNHLYFYWYRQILGQKVEFLVSFYNNEISEKSEIFDDQFSVERPDGSNFTLKIRSTKLEDSAMYFCASSEVSRGSNEQFFGPGTRLTVL.

The chain links TRBV6-6 to TRBJ1-2; 10 bases are shared with TRBD1. Unmatched junction bases numbered 7, after V lost 5 bases and J lost 4 bases. The CDR3 totals 15 residues. CDR1 is MNHNY and CDR2 is SVGAGI in the germline V gene (reference sequence). CDR3 coding DNA: TGTGCCAGCAGTCGACAGGGGGCGCTTAGCTATGGCTACACCTTC. Its protein product is CASSRQGALSYGYTF.

The genes are TRBV27 and TRBJ1-5; possibly TRBD1 for D (5 bases). With 2 bases removed from V and 2 bases from J, the gap between germline ends came to 13 bases. This CDR3 region has 16 residues. Germline V gives CDR1 MNHEY, CDR2 SMNVEV (reference sequence). As DNA, the CDR3 is TGTGCCAGCAGTTTAAAAGGGGTGAACGGCAATCAGCCCCAGCATTTT. It translates to CASSLKGVNGNQPQHF.

This clone was recorded a few times. This sequence joins TRBV5-1 and TRBJ1-2; possible D gene TRBD1, 6 bases. Trimming took off 0 bases at V and 4 bases at J, with 7 bases between the two ends. Germline V gives CDR1 SGHRS, CDR2 YFSETQ. CDR3 length equals 13 residues. The CDR3 DNA is TGCGCCAGCAGCTTGGTCAGGGGCTATGGCTACACCTTC. It encodes CASSLVRGYGYTF.

The chain joins TRBV27 to TRBJ2-7; D is unresolved. V was pared by 2 bases and J by 3 bases, with 8 bases between. The germline gives CDR1 MNHEY, CDR2 SMNVEV (reference sequence). This CDR3 is built from 13 residues. This CDR3 is CASSLGQNYEQYF. DNA of the CDR3: TGTGCCAGCAGTTTAGGGCAAAACTACGAGCAGTACTTC.